The sequence of this TCR beta chain was determined in a study of blood T cell repertoires in COVID-19. Looking at the study overall: PBMCs, B-cell-depleted T cells, or T cells provided the cDNA or gDNA that made up the material.

The V end was cut by 8 bases, the J end by 3 bases, with 19 bases between. Germline V lookup: CDR1 LGHDT, CDR2 YNNKEL (reference sequence). This CDR3 is built from 16 residues. In the study's own analysis: Estimated nucleated cell counts came from reference gene primer amplification. Clones were read by immunoSEQ multiplex PCR, and TCRdb kept only the in-frame ones, dropping some. The V and J calls and the clone size are those of that table, but D and trimming were determined from the DNA. The data show 120,000 or so clones, approximately 87% seen once. The sequenced sample consisted of peripheral blood. The chain employs TRBV3-1 (or the pseudogene TRBV3-2) and TRBJ2-2, with D perhaps being TRBD1 or TRBD2 (5 bases each). The sequence was collected from a man between 70 and 80 years old who had recovered from COVID-19. The CDR3 DNA reads TGTGCCAGCGGCGAAGGGGATCGGGGATACACCGGGGAGCTGTTTTTT. The encoded protein is CASGEGDRGYTGELFF.